The source of this T cell receptor (beta chain) is a study of Graves' ophthalmopathy and Graves' hyperthyroidism. Transcripts of RNA were the source for amplifying TCR beta CDR3 regions. In the first round, RT-PCR was carried out with HTBI primers, and a multiplex PCR formed the second round. TCRdb re-called the multiplex PCR reads with MiXCR, one entry per CDR3 protein. The data hold 740,000 or so distinct CDR3 sequences, with approximately 40% observed a single time. Per germline, CDR1 ENHRY and CDR2 SYGVKD. The CDR3 is 13 residues long. V trimming: 6 bases; J trimming: 6 bases; junction bases outside the gene matches: 4. Patients were diagnosed from clinical symptoms, serum thyroxine, TRAb, thyroid ultrasound and orbital computed tomography.

The clonotype comes from an adult man with Graves' ophthalmopathy. The sample taken for sequencing was peripheral blood. The chain recombines TRBV10-3 with TRBJ1-5, with 8 bases matching TRBD1. The DNA of the CDR3 is TGTGCCATCAGCACCGGGACAGGTCAGCCCCAGCATTTT. Translation gives CAISTGTGQPQHF.